The clone carrying this TCR beta chain has more than one count but fewer than ten. Its specificity is not known. One base away lies a much larger clone, so this may be a sequencing read error. Molecular barcoded adaptors covering alpha/delta and beta/gamma chains were used on approximately 400 ng RNA. MiXCR was run by TCRdb on the reads, yielding one entry per CDR3 protein. The sample records about 39,000 distinct CDR3 sequences, 14% being singletons. This sample stems from a study of read filtering for tumor transcriptome and immune sequencing. General study findings and limits: The CD138-negative fraction was mixed bone marrow immune cells, not pure T cells.

The length of the CDR3 is 12 residues. Germline values: CDR1 MNHEY, CDR2 SVGEGT. The specimen was a population of CD138-negative cells sorted from bone marrow. This chain links TRBV6-2 or TRBV6-3 with TRBJ1-1; no clear D. The sequence was collected from a donor aged 40 or over with multiple myeloma. This CDR3 is CASSYRNAEAFF. CDR3 bases: TGTGCCAGCAGTTACAGGAACGCTGAAGCTTTCTTT.